This entry lists 28 T cell receptor beta chains sequenced from one sample in a study of blood T cell repertoires in COVID-19. Here immunoSEQ multiplex PCR was the method, and the copy in TCRdb shows in-frame clones only, minus some. The data hold some 350,000 clones, with around 87% observed a single time. Material: peripheral blood. The receptor source for this set is a man between 18 and 35 years old with active or convalescent COVID-19.

Concerning this clone: Other DNA sequences of this sample code for an identical CDR3. The V call is TRBV5-1, the J call TRBJ2-2; 12 bases map to TRBD2. The trim removed 0 bases at V and 6 bases at J, leaving 0 bases unmatched. Germline CDR1 SGHRS, CDR2 YFSETQ. This CDR3 is built from 15 residues. The CDR3 coding sequence is TGCGCCAGCAGCTTGGGACTAGCGGGAGCCGGGGAGCTGTTTTTT. It is translated as CASSLGLAGAGELFF.

The V call is TRBV7-2, the J call TRBJ1-3; D may be TRBD1 (5 bases). Germline values: CDR1 SGHTA, CDR2 FQGNSA. Trimming removed 1 base at V and 5 bases at J, with 18 bases between. The length of the CDR3 is 17 residues. The CDR3 nucleotides read TGTGCCAGCAGCTTAGATTCCGTGCTGGACAACAGAAACACCATATATTTT. It is translated as CASSLDSVLDNRNTIYF. Combining the CDR3 with reference TRBV7-2 and TRBJ1-3 gives the whole variable domain GAGVSQSPSNKVTEKGKDVELRCDPISGHTALYWYRQSLGQGLEFLIYFQGNSAPDKSGLPSDRFSAERTGGSVSTLTIQRTQQEDSAVYLCASSLDSVLDNRNTIYFGEGSWLTVV.

This clone was observed a few times. V gene TRBV9 combines with J gene TRBJ1-2; possible D gene TRBD1, 5 bases. CDR3 size: 12 residues. CDR1 and CDR2 (germline): SGDLS, YYNGEE. Trimming left V 1 base short and J 8 bases short, with 9 bases between. The DNA of the CDR3 is TGTGCCAGCAGCGTACAGGGATGGGGCTACACCTTC. Its protein is CASSVQGWGYTF. Full variable domain (outside the CDR3, taken from reference TRBV9 and TRBJ1-2): DSGVTQTPKHLITATGQRVTLRCSPRSGDLSVYWYQQSLDQGLQFLIQYYNGEERAKGNILERFSAQQFPDLHSELNLSSLELGDSALYFCASSVQGWGYTFGSGTRLTVV.

This clone came up once. The V gene is TRBV5-6, the J gene TRBJ2-5; 7 nucleotides align to TRBD2. The length of the CDR3 is 16 residues. The germline gives CDR1 SGHDT, CDR2 YYEEEE. Germline trimming cut 0 bases from V and 0 bases from J; bases unmatched to any gene: 5. The CDR3 loop reads CASSLEGEGYQETQYF. The CDR3 DNA follows: TGTGCCAGCAGCTTGGAAGGGGAGGGATACCAAGAGACCCAGTACTTC.

The chain combines TRBV27 with TRBJ2-2; 7 bases agree with TRBD1. Germline V CDR1 and CDR2: MNHEY, SMNVEV (reference sequence). The CDR3 totals 15 residues. The trim removed 3 bases at V and 6 bases at J, leaving 7 bases unmatched. DNA for the CDR3: TGTGCCAGCAGTTTGAACGGACAGGCCGCCGGGGAGCTGTTTTTT. Its translation is CASSLNGQAAGELFF.

The chain is built from TRBV27 and TRBJ1-4; TRBD1 aligns across 12 bases. The CDR3 runs 17 residues. The germline V gene encodes CDR1 MNHEY and CDR2 SMNVEV (reference sequence). With 9 bases clipped from V and 8 bases from J, the junction kept 16 bases outside the gene matches. The CDR3 nucleotides are TGTGCCAGGAAAAACCCATGGGACAGGGGGCCTTACGAAAAACTGTTTTTT. This translates into CARKNPWDRGPYEKLFF. Using reference TRBV27 and TRBJ1-4 for the parts outside the CDR3, the full variable domain is EAQVTQNPRYLITVTGKKLTVTCSQNMNHEYMSWYRQDPGLGLRQIYYSMNVEVTDKGDVPEGYKVSRKEKRNFPLILESPSPNQTSLYFCARKNPWDRGPYEKLFFGSGTQLSVL.

This sequence joins TRBV18 and TRBJ2-6; no clear D gene. The germline gives CDR1 KGHSH, CDR2 LQKENI. Trimming removed 5 bases at V and 0 bases at J, with 8 bases between. This CDR3 comprises 15 residues. For the CDR3, the DNA is TGTGCCAGCTCATTCAGCGACTCTGGGGCCAACGTCCTGACTTTC. Translation: CASSFSDSGANVLTF.

This sequence joins TRBV4-1 and TRBJ2-7, with a weak D call TRBD1 (5 bases). V was clipped by 0 bases and J by 1 base, with 10 bases between them. Germline-derived CDR1 and CDR2 are MGHRA and YSYEKL. CDR3 length equals 15 residues. CDR3 loop: CASSQDFTGSYEQYF. The CDR3 DNA follows: TGCGCCAGCAGCCAAGATTTCACAGGATCCTACGAGCAGTACTTC.

The chain employs TRBV18 and TRBJ2-5, with D possibly being TRBD1 (6 bases). Germline V gene data show CDR1 as KGHSH and CDR2 as LQKENI. The CDR3 length is 15 residues. Trimming took 3 bases from V and 1 from J, leaving 12 bases between them. CDR3 coding DNA: TGTGCCAGCTCACCCCTTGGGGGCCTCCAAGAGACCCAGTACTTC. It specifies CASSPLGGLQETQYF.

This clone was recorded a few times. V usage is TRBV7-2 and J usage is TRBJ1-3; 7 bases are a match to TRBD1. The germline gives CDR1 SGHTA, CDR2 FQGNSA. J lost 3 bases, V lost 6 bases, and 8 bases had no gene match. This CDR3 has 15 amino acids. The CDR3 region has the DNA TGTGCCAGCAGTTCCCAAGGGGGCGTTGGAAACACCATATATTTT. Its protein is CASSSQGGVGNTIYF.

V and J are TRBV15 and TRBJ1-1; 9 bases are shared with TRBD1. The CDR3 covers 15 residues. Germline CDR1 and CDR2: LNHNV and YYDKDF (reference sequence). V dropped 2 bases and J dropped 7; count of bases not matched to a gene: 8. CDR3 nucleotide sequence: TGTGCCACCAGCAGACTAACAGGGGGCTGGGGTGAAGCTTTCTTT. Amino acid sequence: CATSRLTGGWGEAFF.

This clone appeared a single time. This sequence joins TRBV12-3 or TRBV12-4 and TRBJ1-1; weak D call: TRBD1 (6 bases). The length of the CDR3 is 13 residues. Trimming pared 6 bases from V and 8 bases from J, leaving 16 bases between. The CDR3: CASSPPAGVEAFF. DNA of the CDR3: TGTGCCAGCAGCCCACCGGCAGGGGTCGAAGCTTTCTTT.

The CDR3 coding sequence is TGTGCCACCAGTGATTTGAGGGGTTCCACAGATACGCAGTATTTT. Residues: CATSDLRGSTDTQYF. The J gene is TRBJ2-3, the V gene TRBV24-1; D might be TRBD1 (5 bases). V was trimmed by 0 bases and J by 2 bases, leaving 8 bases between them. The CDR3 contains 15 residues. Looked up from germline, CDR1 is KGHDR and CDR2 is SFDVKD.

The V gene is TRBV27, the J gene TRBJ2-1; the match to TRBD1 covers 9 bases. From germline, CDR1 is MNHEY and CDR2 SMNVEV (reference sequence). The CDR3 length is 15 residues. The V gene end was trimmed by 3 bases and the J gene end by 7 bases; junction bases not matched to a gene: 7. The CDR3 DNA reads as TGTGCCAGCAGTTTGGGGACAGGGTCTGGGAATGAGCAGTTCTTC. It yields the protein CASSLGTGSGNEQFF.

V usage is TRBV6-5 and J usage is TRBJ1-3; 9 positions match TRBD1. This CDR3 comprises 15 residues. V dropped 5 bases and J dropped 1; count of bases not matched to a gene: 3. CDR1 and CDR2 from the germline V gene are MNHEY and SVGAGI. Written as DNA, the CDR3 is TGTGCCAGCAGTCCGGGACAGGGTTCTGGAAACACCATATATTTT. This sequence encodes CASSPGQGSGNTIYF.

V gene TRBV28 combines with J gene TRBJ2-5, with D perhaps matching TRBD1 (6 bases). V dropped 5 bases and J dropped 5 bases, with 18 bases sitting between them. Germline V gene sequence: CDR1 MDHEN, CDR2 SYDVKM. This CDR3 spans 15 amino acids. CDR3 residues: CASSVRGTQDETQYF. The DNA for the CDR3 is TGTGCCAGCAGTGTGAGGGGGACCCAGGATGAGACCCAGTACTTC.

The gene calls are TRBV4-3 and TRBJ2-3, with a tentative D call TRBD1 (7 bases). The V gene lost 0 bases and the J gene lost 5 bases, with 18 bases spanning the gap. Looked up from germline, CDR1 is LGHNA and CDR2 is YSLEER. The CDR3 is 17 amino acids. The CDR3 here is CASSQDGQGGFGDTQYF. For the CDR3, the DNA is TGCGCCAGCAGCCAAGATGGTCAGGGGGGATTTGGAGATACGCAGTATTTT.

The CDR3 spells CASTGGTSLETQYF. CDR3 nucleotides: TGCGCCAGCACCGGGGGGACTAGCCTAGAGACCCAGTACTTC. This chain joins TRBV5-1 and TRBJ2-5, with 9 bases fitting TRBD2. This CDR3 spans 14 amino acids. J lost 4 bases, V lost 6 bases, and 7 bases had no gene match. Germline V gene data show CDR1 as SGHRS and CDR2 as YFSETQ.

The J gene is TRBJ1-6, the V gene TRBV2; possible D gene TRBD1, 5 bases. The CDR3 has 14 amino acids. The germline CDR1 and CDR2 sequences are SNHLY and FYNNEI. Between the trimmed V and J ends, which lost 4 bases and 10 bases, there was a span of 14 bases. CDR3 residues: CASSARGKNSPLHF. The CDR3 region has the DNA TGTGCCAGCAGTGCCCGGGGGAAGAACTCACCCCTCCACTTT.

J is TRBJ1-4 and V is TRBV19; D uncertain. V lost 5 bases, J lost 8 bases, and 15 bases lay in between. The CDR3 extends over 14 amino acids. The germline V gene encodes CDR1 LNHDA and CDR2 SQIVND (reference sequence). This chain's CDR3 is CASSEGKMREKLFF. The CDR3 region has the DNA TGTGCCAGTAGTGAGGGAAAAATGAGGGAAAAACTGTTTTTT.

The rearrangement uses TRBV5-1 and TRBJ1-1, with a possible D match to TRBD1 (6 bases). Per the germline V gene, CDR1 is SGHRS and CDR2 is YFSETQ. The CDR3 loop spans 15 amino acids. The germline V and J ends were trimmed by 0 bases and 4 bases, with 13 bases remaining between them. This CDR3 is CASSLVSGGLTEAFF. The DNA of the CDR3 is TGCGCCAGCAGCTTGGTGAGCGGGGGGCTCACTGAAGCTTTCTTT. Full variable domain (outside the CDR3, taken from reference TRBV5-1 and TRBJ1-1): KAGVTQTPRYLIKTRGQQVTLSCSPISGHRSVSWYQQTPGQGLQFLFEYFSETQRNKGNFPGRFSGRQFSNSRSEMNVSTLELGDSALYLCASSLVSGGLTEAFFGQGTRLTVV.

The chain recombines TRBV29-1 with TRBJ2-3; the match to TRBD2 covers 9 bases. The trim removed 6 bases at V and 5 bases at J, leaving 9 bases unmatched. Germline values: CDR1 SQVTM, CDR2 ANQGSEA. The CDR3 has 14 amino acids. The chain's CDR3 is CSVSGGRALDTQYF. The CDR3 DNA reads TGCAGCGTGAGCGGCGGGAGGGCCTTAGATACGCAGTATTTT.

The chain's CDR3 is CASSFSPTYEQYF. The CDR3 DNA is TGTGCCAGCAGCTTTTCTCCTACCTACGAGCAGTACTTC. V is TRBV7-2 and J is TRBJ2-7; no clear D. The CDR3 runs to 13 residues. CDR1 and CDR2 from the germline V gene are SGHTA and FQGNSA. V gave up 3 bases and J gave up 2 bases, with 8 bases separating them.

This clone was counted once. The gene calls are TRBV28 and TRBJ1-5, with 11 bases that match TRBD1. The V gene end was trimmed by 5 bases and the J gene end by 1 base; junction bases not matched to a gene: 7. The CDR3 runs to 17 residues. The germline CDR1 and CDR2 sequences are MDHEN and SYDVKM. CDR3 loop: CASSSRDRGRSNQPQHF. CDR3 nucleotide sequence: TGTGCCAGCAGTAGCCGGGACAGGGGGAGAAGCAATCAGCCCCAGCATTTT.

In its sample, this clone was seen once. The chain recombines TRBV2 with TRBJ2-5; weak D call: TRBD1 (6 bases). V was clipped by 7 bases and J by 5 bases, with 8 bases between them. Germline CDR1 reads SNHLY; CDR2 reads FYNNEI. There are 11 residues in the CDR3. CDR3 loop: CASKGVETQYF. CDR3 in DNA: TGTGCCAGCAAGGGGGTGGAGACCCAGTACTTC.

The V call is TRBV19, the J call TRBJ1-4, with D possibly matching TRBD1 (6 bases). Trimming pared 3 bases from V and 7 bases from J, leaving 15 bases between. CDR1 and CDR2 from the germline V gene are LNHDA and SQIVND (reference sequence). There are 15 residues in the CDR3. The DNA of the CDR3 is TGTGCCAGTAGTATCCTACAGGGAGTCGGTGAAAAACTGTTTTTT. Protein sequence: CASSILQGVGEKLFF.

The chain recombines TRBV27 with TRBJ2-7; 7 bases are a match to TRBD1. The CDR3 length is 13 residues. From germline, CDR1 is MNHEY and CDR2 SMNVEV (reference sequence). With 5 bases clipped from V and 4 bases from J, the junction kept 5 bases outside the gene matches. This chain's CDR3 is CASSKQGTYEQYF. CDR3 nucleotides: TGTGCCAGCAGTAAACAGGGGACGTACGAGCAGTACTTC.

The rearrangement joins TRBV14 to TRBJ2-5; 9 positions agree with TRBD1. Germline loops: CDR1 SGHDN, CDR2 FVKESK. The V gene end was trimmed by 3 bases and the J gene end by 5 bases; junction bases not matched to a gene: 10. CDR3 length: 16 residues. CDR3 amino acids: CASSHRLGQGYETQYF. In DNA form, the CDR3 reads TGTGCCAGCAGCCACCGACTGGGACAGGGATACGAGACCCAGTACTTC.